This entry concerns a single TCR beta chain. Authors' data handling: The assay estimated nucleated cells by amplifying reference gene primers. The protocol was immunoSEQ multiplex PCR, while the TCRdb copy is restricted to in-frame clones and leaves out a portion. The V and J calls and clone size come from that table; D and trimming were worked out from the DNA. The sample includes 150,000 or so clones, more than 75% seen only once; the top ten take around 1.2%. This record comes from a study of blood T cell repertoires in COVID-19. Whole-study context: In each case, the material was cDNA or gDNA derived from T cells, B-cell-depleted T cells, or PBMCs.

The V end was cut by 8 bases, the J end by 5 bases, with 13 bases between. The CDR3 consists of 13 residues. Germline V gene lookup returns CDR1 SGHVS and CDR2 FNYEAQ. Sequencing was performed on PBMCs or T cells enriched from blood (not recorded which). This clonotype was obtained from a human donor with acute COVID-19. The donor label of this sample is uncertain. The V and J genes are TRBV7-6 and TRBJ1-5, with D possibly matching TRBD1 (5 bases). The CDR3 DNA is TGTGCCAGCGGGGGGGGTGAGGATCAGCCCCAGCATTTT. As protein: CASGGGEDQPQHF. Full variable domain (missing parts from reference TRBV7-6 and TRBJ1-5): GAGVSQSPRYKVTKRGQDVALRCDPISGHVSLYWYRQALGQGPEFLTYFNYEAQQDKSGLPNDRFSAERPEGSISTLTIQRTEQRDSAMYRCASGGGEDQPQHFGDGTRLSIL.